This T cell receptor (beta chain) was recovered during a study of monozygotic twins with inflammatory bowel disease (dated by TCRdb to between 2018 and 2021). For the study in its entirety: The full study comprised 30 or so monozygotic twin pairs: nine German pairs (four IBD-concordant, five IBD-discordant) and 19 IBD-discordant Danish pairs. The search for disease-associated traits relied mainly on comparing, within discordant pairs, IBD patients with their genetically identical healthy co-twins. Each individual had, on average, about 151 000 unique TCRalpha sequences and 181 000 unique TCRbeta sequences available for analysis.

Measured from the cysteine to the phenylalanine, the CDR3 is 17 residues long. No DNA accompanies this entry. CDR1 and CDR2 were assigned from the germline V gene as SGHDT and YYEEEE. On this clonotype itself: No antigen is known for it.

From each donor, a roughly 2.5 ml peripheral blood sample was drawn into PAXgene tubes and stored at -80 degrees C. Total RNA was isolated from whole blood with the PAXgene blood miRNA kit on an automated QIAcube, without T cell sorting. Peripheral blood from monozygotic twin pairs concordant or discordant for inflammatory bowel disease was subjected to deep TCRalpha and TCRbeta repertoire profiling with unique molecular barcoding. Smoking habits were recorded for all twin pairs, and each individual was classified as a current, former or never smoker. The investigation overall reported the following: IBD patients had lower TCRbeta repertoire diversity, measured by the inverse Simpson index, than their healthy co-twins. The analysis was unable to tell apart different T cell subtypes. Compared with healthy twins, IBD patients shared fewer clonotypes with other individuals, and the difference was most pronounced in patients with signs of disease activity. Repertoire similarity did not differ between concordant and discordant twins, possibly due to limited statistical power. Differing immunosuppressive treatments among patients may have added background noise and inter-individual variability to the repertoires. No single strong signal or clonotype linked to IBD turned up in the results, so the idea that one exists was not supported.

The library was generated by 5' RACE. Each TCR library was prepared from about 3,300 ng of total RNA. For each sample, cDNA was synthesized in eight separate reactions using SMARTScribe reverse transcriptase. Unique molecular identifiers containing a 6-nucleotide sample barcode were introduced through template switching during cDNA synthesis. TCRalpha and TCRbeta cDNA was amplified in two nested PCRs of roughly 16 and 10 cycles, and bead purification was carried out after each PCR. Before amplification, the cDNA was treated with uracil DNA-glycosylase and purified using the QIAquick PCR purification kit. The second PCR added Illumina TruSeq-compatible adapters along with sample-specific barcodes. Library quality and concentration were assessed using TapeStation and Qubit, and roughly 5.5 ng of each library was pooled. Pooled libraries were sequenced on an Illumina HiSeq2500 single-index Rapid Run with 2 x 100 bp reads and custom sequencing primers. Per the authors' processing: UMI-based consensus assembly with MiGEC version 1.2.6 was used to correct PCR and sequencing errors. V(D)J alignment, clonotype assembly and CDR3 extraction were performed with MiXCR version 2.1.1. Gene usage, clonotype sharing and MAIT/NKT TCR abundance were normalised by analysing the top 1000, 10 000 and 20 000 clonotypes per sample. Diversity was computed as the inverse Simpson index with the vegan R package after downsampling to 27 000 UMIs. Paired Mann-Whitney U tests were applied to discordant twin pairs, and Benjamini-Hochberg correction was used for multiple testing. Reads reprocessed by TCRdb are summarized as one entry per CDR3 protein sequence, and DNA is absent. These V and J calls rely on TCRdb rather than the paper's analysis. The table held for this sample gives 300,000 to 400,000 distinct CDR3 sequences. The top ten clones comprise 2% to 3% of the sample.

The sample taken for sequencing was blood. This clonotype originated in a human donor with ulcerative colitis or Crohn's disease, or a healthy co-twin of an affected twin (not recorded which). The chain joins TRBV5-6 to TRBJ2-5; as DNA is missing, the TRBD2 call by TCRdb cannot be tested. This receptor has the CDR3 CASSPLDGRGGKETQYF.